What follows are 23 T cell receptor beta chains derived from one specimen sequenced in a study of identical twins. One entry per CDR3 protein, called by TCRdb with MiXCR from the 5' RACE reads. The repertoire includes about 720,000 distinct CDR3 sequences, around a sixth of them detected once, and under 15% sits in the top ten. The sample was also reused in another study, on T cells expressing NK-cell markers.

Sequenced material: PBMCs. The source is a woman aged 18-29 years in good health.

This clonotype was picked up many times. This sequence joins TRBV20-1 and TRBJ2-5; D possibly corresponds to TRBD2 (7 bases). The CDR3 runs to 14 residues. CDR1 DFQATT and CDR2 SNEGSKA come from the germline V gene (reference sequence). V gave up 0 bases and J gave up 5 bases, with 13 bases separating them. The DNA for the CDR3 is TGCAGTGCTAGAGATCGGCGGGGGCGGGAGACCCAGTACTTC. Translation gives CSARDRRGRETQYF.

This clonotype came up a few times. CDR3 sequence: CASTPRTGGVGELFF. The CDR3 DNA is TGTGCCAGCACCCCGAGGACAGGGGGTGTCGGGGAGCTGTTTTTT. The chain links TRBV6-1 to TRBJ2-2; 10 bases map to TRBD1. The junction had 9 bases not matched to a gene; V was cut back by 7 bases and J by 7 bases. The V gene's germline CDR1 is MNHNS and CDR2 SASEGT. The CDR3 is 15 residues long.

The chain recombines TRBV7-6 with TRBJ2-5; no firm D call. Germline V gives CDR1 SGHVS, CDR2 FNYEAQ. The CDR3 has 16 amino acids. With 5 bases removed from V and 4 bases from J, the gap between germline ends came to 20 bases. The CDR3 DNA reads TGTGCCAGCAGCGTAACTTACACCATTTGGGGAGAGACCCAGTACTTC. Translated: CASSVTYTIWGETQYF.

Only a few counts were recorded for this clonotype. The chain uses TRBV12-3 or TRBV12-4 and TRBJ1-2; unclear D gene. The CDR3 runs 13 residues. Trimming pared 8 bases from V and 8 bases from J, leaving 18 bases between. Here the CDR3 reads CASGSLGVGGYTF. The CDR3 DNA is TGTGCCAGCGGGTCCCTCGGGGTCGGAGGCTACACCTTC.

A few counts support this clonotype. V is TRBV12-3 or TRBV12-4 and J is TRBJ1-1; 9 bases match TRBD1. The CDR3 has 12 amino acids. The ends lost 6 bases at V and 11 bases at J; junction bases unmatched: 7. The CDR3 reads CASRRQGVWAFF. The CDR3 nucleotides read TGTGCCAGCAGACGACAGGGGGTATGGGCTTTCTTT.

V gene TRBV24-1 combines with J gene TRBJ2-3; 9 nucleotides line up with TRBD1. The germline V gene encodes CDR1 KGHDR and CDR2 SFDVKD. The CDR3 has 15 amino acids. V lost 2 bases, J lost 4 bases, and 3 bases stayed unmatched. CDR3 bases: TGTGCCACCAGTGATTCCAGACAGGGGGCAGATACGCAGTATTTT. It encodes CATSDSRQGADTQYF.

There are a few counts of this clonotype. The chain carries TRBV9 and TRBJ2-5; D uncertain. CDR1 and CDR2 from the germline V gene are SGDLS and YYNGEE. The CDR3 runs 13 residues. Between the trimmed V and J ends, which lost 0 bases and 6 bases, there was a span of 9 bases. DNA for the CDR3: TGTGCCAGCAGCGTAGGCCAGGAACAGACCCAGTACTTC. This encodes CASSVGQEQTQYF.

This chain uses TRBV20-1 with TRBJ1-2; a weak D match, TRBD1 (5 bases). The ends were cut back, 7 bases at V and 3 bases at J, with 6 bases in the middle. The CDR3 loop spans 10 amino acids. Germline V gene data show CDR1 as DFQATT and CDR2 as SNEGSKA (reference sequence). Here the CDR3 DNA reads TGCAGTGGGGACTACTATGGCTACACCTTC. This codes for CSGDYYGYTF.

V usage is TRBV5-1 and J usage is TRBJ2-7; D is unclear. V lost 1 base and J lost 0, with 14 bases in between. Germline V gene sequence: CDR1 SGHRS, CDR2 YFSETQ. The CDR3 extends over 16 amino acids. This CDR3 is CASSLSYKGSSYEQYF. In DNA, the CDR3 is TGCGCCAGCAGCTTGTCCTACAAGGGCAGCTCCTACGAGCAGTACTTC.

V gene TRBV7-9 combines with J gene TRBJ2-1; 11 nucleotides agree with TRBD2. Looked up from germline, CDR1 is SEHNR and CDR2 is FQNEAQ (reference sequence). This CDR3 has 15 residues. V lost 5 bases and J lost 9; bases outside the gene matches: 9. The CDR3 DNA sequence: TGTGCCAGCAGCGCTGGACTAGCGGGTGTGAGTGAGCAGTTCTTC. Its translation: CASSAGLAGVSEQFF.

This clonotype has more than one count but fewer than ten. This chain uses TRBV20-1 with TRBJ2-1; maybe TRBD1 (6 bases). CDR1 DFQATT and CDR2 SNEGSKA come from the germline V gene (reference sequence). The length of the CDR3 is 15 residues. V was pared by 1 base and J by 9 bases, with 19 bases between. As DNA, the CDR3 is TGCAGTGCTAGAGTCGCATCAATTCAGGGGCGTGAGCAGTTCTTC. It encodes CSARVASIQGREQFF.

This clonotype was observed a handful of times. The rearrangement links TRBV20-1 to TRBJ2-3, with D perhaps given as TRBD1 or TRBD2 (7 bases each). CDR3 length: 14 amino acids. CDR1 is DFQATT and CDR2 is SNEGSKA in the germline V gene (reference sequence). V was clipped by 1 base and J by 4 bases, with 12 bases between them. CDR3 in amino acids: CSARVGGGPDTQYF. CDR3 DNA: TGCAGTGCTAGAGTGGGAGGGGGCCCAGATACGCAGTATTTT.

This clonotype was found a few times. Here the CDR3 reads CSARGGITGLTDTQYF. DNA for the CDR3: TGCAGTGCTAGGGGCGGGATCACGGGACTCACAGATACGCAGTATTTT. The rearrangement uses TRBV20-1 and TRBJ2-3, with D tentatively TRBD2 (6 bases). Trimming took off 3 bases at V and 2 bases at J, with 18 bases between the two ends. CDR3 length equals 16 residues. Germline-derived CDR1 and CDR2 are DFQATT and SNEGSKA (reference sequence).

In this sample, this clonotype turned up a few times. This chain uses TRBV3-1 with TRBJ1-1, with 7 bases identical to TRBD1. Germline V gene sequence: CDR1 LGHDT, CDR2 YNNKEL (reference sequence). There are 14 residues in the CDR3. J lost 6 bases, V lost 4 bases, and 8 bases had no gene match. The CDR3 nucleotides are TGTGCCAGCAGCCGCTCCAAGGGGGCACCTGAAGCTTTCTTT. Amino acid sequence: CASSRSKGAPEAFF. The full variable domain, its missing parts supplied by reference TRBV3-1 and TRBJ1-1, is DTAVSQTPKYLVTQMGNDKSIKCEQNLGHDTMYWYKQDSKKFLKIMFSYNNKELIINETVPNRFSPKSPDKAHLNLHINSLELGDSAVYFCASSRSKGAPEAFFGQGTRLTVV.

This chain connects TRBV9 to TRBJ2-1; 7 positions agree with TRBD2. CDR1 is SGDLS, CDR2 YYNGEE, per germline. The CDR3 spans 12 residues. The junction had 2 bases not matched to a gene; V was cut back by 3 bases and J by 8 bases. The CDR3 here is CASSATSYEQFF. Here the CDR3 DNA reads TGTGCCAGCAGCGCGACTAGCTATGAGCAGTTCTTC.

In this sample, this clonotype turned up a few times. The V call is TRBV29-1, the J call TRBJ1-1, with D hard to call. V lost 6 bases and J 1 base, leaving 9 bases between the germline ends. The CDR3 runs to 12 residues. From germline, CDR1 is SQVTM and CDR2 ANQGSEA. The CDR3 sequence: CSVQRGNTEAFF. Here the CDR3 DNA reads TGCAGCGTGCAGCGGGGGAACACTGAAGCTTTCTTT.

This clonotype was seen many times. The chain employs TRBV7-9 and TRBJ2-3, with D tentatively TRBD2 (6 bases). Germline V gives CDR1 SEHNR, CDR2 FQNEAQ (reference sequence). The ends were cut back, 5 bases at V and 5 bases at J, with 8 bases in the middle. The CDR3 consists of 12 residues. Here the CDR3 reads CASSTGGDTQYF. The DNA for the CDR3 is TGTGCCAGCAGCACCGGGGGAGATACGCAGTATTTT.

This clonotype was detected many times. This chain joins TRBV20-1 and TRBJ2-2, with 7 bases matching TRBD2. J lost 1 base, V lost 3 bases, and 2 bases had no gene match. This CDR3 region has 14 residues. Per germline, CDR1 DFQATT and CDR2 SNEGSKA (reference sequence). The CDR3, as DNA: TGCAGTGCTAGTCCTAGCGGGAACACCGGGGAGCTGTTTTTT. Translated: CSASPSGNTGELFF.

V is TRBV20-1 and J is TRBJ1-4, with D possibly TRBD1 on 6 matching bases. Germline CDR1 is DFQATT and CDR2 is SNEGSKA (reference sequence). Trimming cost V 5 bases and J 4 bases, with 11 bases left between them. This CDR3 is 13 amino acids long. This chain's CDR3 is CSARTALNEKLFF. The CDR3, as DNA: TGCAGTGCTCGGACAGCTCTTAATGAAAAACTGTTTTTT.

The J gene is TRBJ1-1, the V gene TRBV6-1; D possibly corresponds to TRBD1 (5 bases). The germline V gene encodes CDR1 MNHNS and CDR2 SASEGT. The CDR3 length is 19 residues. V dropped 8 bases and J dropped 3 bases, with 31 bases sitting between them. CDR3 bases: TGTGCCAGCGCTGTTAGAGGGACGTACCCGGGACTTGCGTACACTGAAGCTTTCTTT. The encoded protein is CASAVRGTYPGLAYTEAFF.

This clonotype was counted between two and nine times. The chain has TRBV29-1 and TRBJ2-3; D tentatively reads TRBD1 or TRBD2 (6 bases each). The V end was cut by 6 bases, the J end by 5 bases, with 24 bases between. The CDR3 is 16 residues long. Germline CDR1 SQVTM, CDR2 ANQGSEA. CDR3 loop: CSVYGGLALGVDTQYF. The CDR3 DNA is TGCAGCGTCTACGGGGGCCTAGCGCTAGGGGTAGATACGCAGTATTTT.

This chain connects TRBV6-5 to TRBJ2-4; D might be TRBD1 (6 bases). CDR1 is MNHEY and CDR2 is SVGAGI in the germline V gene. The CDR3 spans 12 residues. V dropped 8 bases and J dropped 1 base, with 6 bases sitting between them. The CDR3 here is CASQGAKNIQYF. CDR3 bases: TGTGCCAGCCAGGGGGCCAAAAACATTCAGTACTTC.

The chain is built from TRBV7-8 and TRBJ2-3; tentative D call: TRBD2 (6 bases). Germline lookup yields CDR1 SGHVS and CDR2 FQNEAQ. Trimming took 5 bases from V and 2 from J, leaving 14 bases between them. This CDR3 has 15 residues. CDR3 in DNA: TGTGCCAGCAGCCCCGATTGGGACTCCACAGATACGCAGTATTTT. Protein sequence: CASSPDWDSTDTQYF.